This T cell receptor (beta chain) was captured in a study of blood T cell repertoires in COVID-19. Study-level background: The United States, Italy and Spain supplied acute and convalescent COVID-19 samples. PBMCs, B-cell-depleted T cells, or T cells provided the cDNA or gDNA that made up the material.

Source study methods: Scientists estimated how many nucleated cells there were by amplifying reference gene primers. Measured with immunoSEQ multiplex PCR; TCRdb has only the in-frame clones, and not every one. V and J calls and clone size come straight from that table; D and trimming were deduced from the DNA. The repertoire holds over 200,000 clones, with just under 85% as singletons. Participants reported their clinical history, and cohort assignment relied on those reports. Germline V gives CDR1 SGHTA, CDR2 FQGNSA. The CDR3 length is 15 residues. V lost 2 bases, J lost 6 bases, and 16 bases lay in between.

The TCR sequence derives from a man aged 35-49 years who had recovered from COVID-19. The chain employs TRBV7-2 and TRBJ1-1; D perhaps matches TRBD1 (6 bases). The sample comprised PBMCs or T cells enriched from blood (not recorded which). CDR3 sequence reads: CASSLITQAGAEAFF. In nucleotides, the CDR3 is TGTGCCAGCAGCTTAATTACGCAGGCAGGGGCTGAAGCTTTCTTT.